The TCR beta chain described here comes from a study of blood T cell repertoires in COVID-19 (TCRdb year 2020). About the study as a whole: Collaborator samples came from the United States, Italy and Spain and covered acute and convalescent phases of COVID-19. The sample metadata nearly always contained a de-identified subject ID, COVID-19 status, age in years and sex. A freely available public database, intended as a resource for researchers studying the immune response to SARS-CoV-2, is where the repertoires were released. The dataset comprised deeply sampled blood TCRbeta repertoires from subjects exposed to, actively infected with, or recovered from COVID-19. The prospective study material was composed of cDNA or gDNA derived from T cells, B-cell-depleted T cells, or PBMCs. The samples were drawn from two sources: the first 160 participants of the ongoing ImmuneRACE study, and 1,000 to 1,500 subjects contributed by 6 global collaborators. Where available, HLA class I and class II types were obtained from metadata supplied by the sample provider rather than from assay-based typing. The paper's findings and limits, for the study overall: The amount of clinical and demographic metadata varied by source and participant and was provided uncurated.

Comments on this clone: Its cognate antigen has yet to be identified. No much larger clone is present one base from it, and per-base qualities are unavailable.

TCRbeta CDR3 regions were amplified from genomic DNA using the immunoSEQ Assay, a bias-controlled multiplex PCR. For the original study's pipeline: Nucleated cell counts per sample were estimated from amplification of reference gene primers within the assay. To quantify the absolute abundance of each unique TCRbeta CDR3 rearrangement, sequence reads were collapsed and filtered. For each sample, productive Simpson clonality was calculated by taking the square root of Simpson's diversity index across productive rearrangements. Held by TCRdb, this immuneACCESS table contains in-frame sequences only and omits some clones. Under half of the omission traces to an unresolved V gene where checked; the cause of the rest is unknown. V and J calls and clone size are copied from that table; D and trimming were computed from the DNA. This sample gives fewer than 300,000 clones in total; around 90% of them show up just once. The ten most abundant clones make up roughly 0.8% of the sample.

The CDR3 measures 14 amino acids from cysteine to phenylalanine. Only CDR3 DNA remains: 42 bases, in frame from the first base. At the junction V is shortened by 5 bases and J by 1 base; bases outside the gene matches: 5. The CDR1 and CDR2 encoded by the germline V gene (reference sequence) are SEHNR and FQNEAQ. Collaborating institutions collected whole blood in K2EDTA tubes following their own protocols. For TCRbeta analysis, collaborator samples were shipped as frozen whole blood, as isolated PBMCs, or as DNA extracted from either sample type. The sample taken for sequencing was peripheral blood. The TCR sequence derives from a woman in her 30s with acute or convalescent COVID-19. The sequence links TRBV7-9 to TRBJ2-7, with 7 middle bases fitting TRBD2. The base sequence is TGTGCCAGCAGCGCGAGCGGGAAGTCCTACGAGCAGTACTTC. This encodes CASSASGKSYEQYF.